This TCR beta chain originates from a study of response to subunit inactivated influenza vaccine. Study-wide findings and caveats: It was the authors' suggestion that each seasonal influenza vaccination recruits few new T cells.

One entry per CDR3 protein results from TCRdb running MiXCR on the RT-PCR reads. The sample has 750,000 to 850,000 distinct CDR3 sequences, roughly 20% seen once. Only a few counts were recorded for this clonotype. Its antigen is not identified. Germline lookup yields CDR1 SGHTA and CDR2 FQGNSA. CDR3 size: 14 residues. Trimming stripped 5 bases from V and 0 bases from J, with 9 bases between. The rearrangement uses TRBV7-2 and TRBJ2-3; a possible D gene is TRBD2 (5 bases). This clonotype was obtained from a middle-aged man who received an inactivated influenza vaccine. Sequenced material: PBMCs from blood, taken around 5 days after vaccination. DNA of the CDR3: TGTGCCAGCAGCCGTAGCGTGAGCACAGATACGCAGTATTTT. Its translation: CASSRSVSTDTQYF.